The 20 T cell receptor beta chains reported below all come from one sample, sequenced in a study of shared clonotypes between healthy human individuals. This table comes from immunoSEQ multiplex PCR, and its TCRdb copy is limited to in-frame clones, with some not included. The data show about 1.1 million clones, approximately 80% seen once. The source material was memory CD4+ T cells from PBMCs. The subset here: CD45RA-negative fraction. All receptors derive from a young man in good health. Some clones in this sample may be carry-over from other donors' samples.

The gene calls are TRBV4-3 and TRBJ2-1, with D uncertain. Germline V CDR1 and CDR2: LGHNA, YSLEER. V lost 1 base, J lost 3 bases, and 16 bases lay in between. The length of the CDR3 is 17 residues. The CDR3 region has the DNA TGCGCCAGCAGCCAAGGCTATTCCCGCGAACACTACAATGAGCAGTTCTTC. This codes for CASSQGYSREHYNEQFF.

The chain recombines TRBV18 with TRBJ2-1; 11 nucleotides agree with TRBD2. V gave up 3 bases and J gave up 7 bases; unmatched junction bases: 8. This CDR3 comprises 16 residues. Per germline, CDR1 KGHSH and CDR2 LQKENI. The CDR3 region is CASSPPTSGRGNEQFF. DNA for the CDR3: TGTGCCAGCTCACCCCCTACTAGCGGGAGAGGTAATGAGCAGTTCTTC.

To note about this clone: This CDR3 is also generated by other DNA sequences in the sample. This chain links TRBV11-2 with TRBJ1-2; D may be TRBD1 (5 bases). The CDR3 has 14 residues. V was clipped by 5 bases and J by 2 bases, with 12 bases between them. The germline gives CDR1 SGHAT, CDR2 FQNNGV. CDR3 residues: CASSPSQGNYGYTF. In nucleotides, the CDR3 is TGTGCCAGCAGCCCATCCCAGGGCAACTATGGCTACACCTTC.

The chain recombines TRBV28 with TRBJ2-7; D perhaps matches TRBD1 (5 bases). The V end lost 5 bases, the J end lost 2 bases, and 22 bases lay between the germline ends. CDR3 length: 17 residues. Germline V gene sequence: CDR1 MDHEN, CDR2 SYDVKM. The DNA for the CDR3 is TGTGCCAGCAGTGGGAACCCTCCTCCTCGGACAACCTACGAGCAGTACTTC. Amino acids: CASSGNPPPRTTYEQYF.

This clone has just one count. The chain recombines TRBV5-1 with TRBJ2-1; 7 bases are shared with TRBD2. V lost 4 bases, J lost 2 bases, and 12 bases stayed unmatched. The CDR3 sequence is 17 residues long. Germline values: CDR1 SGHRS, CDR2 YFSETQ. The CDR3 region has the DNA TGCGCCAGCAGCCATTGGGGCGGGAGCCGCCCCTACAATGAGCAGTTCTTC. The encoded protein is CASSHWGGSRPYNEQFF.

The gene calls are TRBV11-3 and TRBJ2-7, with 11 nucleotides matching TRBD2. The CDR3 is 17 amino acids. Germline trimming cut 0 bases from V and 3 bases from J; bases unmatched to any gene: 7. Germline-derived CDR1 and CDR2 are SGHNT and YENEEA. DNA of the CDR3: TGTGCCAGCAGCTTAGACCTCCTAGCGGGAGGATACTACGAGCAGTACTTC. Translation: CASSLDLLAGGYYEQYF. The full variable domain, rest sourced from reference TRBV11-3 and TRBJ2-7, is EAGVVQSPRYKIIEKKQPVAFWCNPISGHNTLYWYLQNLGQGPELLIRYENEEAVDDSQLPKDRFSAERLKGVDSTLKIQPAELGDSAVYLCASSLDLLAGGYYEQYFGPGTRLTVT.

The chain employs TRBV28 and TRBJ2-1, with 9 bases aligning to TRBD2. This CDR3 contains 17 residues. Germline values: CDR1 MDHEN, CDR2 SYDVKM. V shed 8 bases, J shed 4 bases, and the junction held 15 bases outside the gene matches. In DNA form, the CDR3 reads TGTGCCAGCTTTCCCGGGGTAGCGGGAGTAGGTTACAATGAGCAGTTCTTC. Its translation is CASFPGVAGVGYNEQFF.

This chain joins TRBV7-9 and TRBJ1-1, with D unclear. The germline gives CDR1 SEHNR, CDR2 FQNEAQ (reference sequence). The V gene lost 1 base and the J gene lost 10 bases, with 10 bases spanning the gap. The CDR3 totals 12 residues. The CDR3 sequence is CASSLEAVGAFF. For the CDR3, the DNA is TGTGCCAGCAGCTTAGAAGCTGTGGGAGCTTTCTTT.

The rearrangement uses TRBV29-1 and TRBJ2-5; D may be TRBD2 (6 bases). The tail of the sequence fits TRBJ2-7 better, so the J call may be wrong. Germline-derived CDR1 and CDR2 are SQVTM and ANQGSEA. This CDR3 has 12 residues. In nucleotides, the CDR3 is TGCAGCGTTGCTGGCGGGACCTACGAGCAGTACTTC. Translating gives CSVAGGTYEQYF.

The chain couples TRBV11-1 to TRBJ2-7; a possible D gene is TRBD1 (6 bases). V lost 2 bases to trimming and J lost 5 bases, with 19 bases between them. Germline loops: CDR1 SGHAT, CDR2 FQDESV (reference sequence). The CDR3 sequence is 16 residues long. The CDR3 is CASSLRSLGAGDEQYF. CDR3 sequence (DNA): TGTGCCAGCAGCTTACGATCCCTAGGGGCAGGGGACGAGCAGTACTTC.

The J gene is TRBJ2-5, the V gene TRBV5-4, with D unresolved. Trimming took 0 bases from V and 3 from J, leaving 6 bases between them. The CDR3 sequence is 13 residues long. Per the germline V gene, CDR1 is SGHNT and CDR2 is YYREEE (reference sequence). The CDR3 loop reads CASSLAYEETQYF. The CDR3 DNA is TGTGCCAGCAGCTTGGCCTATGAAGAGACCCAGTACTTC. Variable domain in full (rest from reference TRBV5-4 and TRBJ2-5): ETGVTQSPTHLIKTRGQQVTLRCSSQSGHNTVSWYQQALGQGPQFIFQYYREEENGRGNFPPRFSGLQFPNYSSELNVNALELDDSALYLCASSLAYEETQYFGPGTRLLVL.

The chain links TRBV11-3 to TRBJ2-1, with a possible D match to TRBD2 (6 bases). The CDR3 is 14 residues long. CDR1 SGHNT and CDR2 YENEEA come from the germline V gene. V was trimmed by 5 bases and J by 8 bases, leaving 16 bases between them. CDR3 sequence reads: CASSPPGLRHEQFF. DNA for the CDR3: TGTGCCAGCAGCCCCCCGGGACTGCGCCATGAGCAGTTCTTC.

CDR3 residues: CASSEQGASQPQHF. CDR3 nucleotides: TGTGCCAGCAGTGAACAGGGGGCGTCTCAGCCCCAGCATTTT. The rearrangement links TRBV6-1 to TRBJ1-5; 8 nucleotides agree with TRBD1. The CDR3 sequence is 14 residues long. V shed 2 bases and J 6 bases; nucleotides not matched to a gene: 3. Per the germline V gene, CDR1 is MNHNS and CDR2 is SASEGT.

The chain has TRBV5-4 and TRBJ1-2, with D hard to call. The CDR3 is 16 residues long. Germline CDR1 and CDR2: SGHNT and YYREEE (reference sequence). V gave up 0 bases and J gave up 0 bases, with 12 bases separating them. The CDR3 loop is CASSLDGYSSNYGYTF. The DNA of the CDR3 is TGTGCCAGCAGCTTGGATGGGTACAGCTCTAACTATGGCTACACCTTC. Variable domain in full (rest from reference TRBV5-4 and TRBJ1-2): ETGVTQSPTHLIKTRGQQVTLRCSSQSGHNTVSWYQQALGQGPQFIFQYYREEENGRGNFPPRFSGLQFPNYSSELNVNALELDDSALYLCASSLDGYSSNYGYTFGSGTRLTVV.

The rearrangement links TRBV28 to TRBJ2-7; D is unclear. Germline values: CDR1 MDHEN, CDR2 SYDVKM. CDR3 size: 12 residues. V was trimmed by 1 base and J by 3 bases, leaving 4 bases between them. The CDR3 reads CASSLFSYEQYF. The CDR3 DNA reads as TGTGCCAGCAGTTTATTCAGCTACGAGCAGTACTTC.

Concerning this clone: Being one base from a much bigger clone, this may be a read error. The chain joins TRBV7-2 to TRBJ1-2; D call uncertain. This CDR3 contains 12 residues. CDR1 and CDR2 from the germline V gene are SGHTA and FQGNSA. The CDR3 region has the DNA TGTGCCAGCAGCTTATCCGGCTATGGCTGCACCTTC. Translation gives CASSLSGYGCTF. Filled out from reference TRBV7-2 and TRBJ1-2, the complete variable domain reads GAGVSQSPSNKVTEKGKDVELRCDPISGHTALYWYRQSLGQGLEFLIYFQGNSAPDKSGLPSDRFSAERTGGSVSTLTIQRTQQEDSAVYLCASSLSGYGCTFGSGTRLTVV.

This clone was seen once. This sequence joins TRBV5-1 and TRBJ1-4; 7 bases align to TRBD1. CDR1 and CDR2 from the germline V gene are SGHRS and YFSETQ. V lost 7 bases, J lost 0 bases, and 0 bases stayed unmatched. CDR3 length equals 13 residues. CDR3 sequence: CASGTATNEKLFF. CDR3 nucleotide sequence: TGCGCCAGCGGGACAGCAACTAATGAAAAACTGTTTTTT.

This clone was seen repeatedly, ten times or more. The V gene is TRBV7-2, the J gene TRBJ2-1, with 9 bases identical to TRBD2. The CDR3 has 17 amino acids. Trimming took 4 bases from V and 3 from J; bases not matched to a gene: 10. Germline CDR1 SGHTA, CDR2 FQGNSA. CDR3 in DNA: TGTGCCAGCAGCTCCCGTCCGGCGGGAGGGTTCTACAATGAGCAGTTCTTC. It translates to CASSSRPAGGFYNEQFF. Complete variable domain (other parts from reference TRBV7-2 and TRBJ2-1): GAGVSQSPSNKVTEKGKDVELRCDPISGHTALYWYRQSLGQGLEFLIYFQGNSAPDKSGLPSDRFSAERTGGSVSTLTIQRTQQEDSAVYLCASSSRPAGGFYNEQFFGPGTRLTVL.

The chain has TRBV6-5 and TRBJ1-1, with D maybe TRBD1 (6 bases). Trimming removed 7 bases at V and 2 bases at J, with 14 bases between. CDR3 length: 14 residues. The germline CDR1 and CDR2 sequences are MNHEY and SVGAGI. The CDR3 DNA reads as TGTGCCAGCACCATTCCAGGGGCCAACACTGAAGCTTTCTTT. Amino acids: CASTIPGANTEAFF.

In nucleotides, the CDR3 is TGTGCCAGCAGCCACTTTAATAACTATGGCTACACCTTC. This translates into CASSHFNNYGYTF. V is TRBV27 and J is TRBJ1-2; D uncertain. The CDR3 consists of 13 residues. Germline V gene sequence: CDR1 MNHEY, CDR2 SMNVEV (reference sequence). The germline V and J ends were trimmed by 6 bases and 1 base, with 9 bases remaining between them.